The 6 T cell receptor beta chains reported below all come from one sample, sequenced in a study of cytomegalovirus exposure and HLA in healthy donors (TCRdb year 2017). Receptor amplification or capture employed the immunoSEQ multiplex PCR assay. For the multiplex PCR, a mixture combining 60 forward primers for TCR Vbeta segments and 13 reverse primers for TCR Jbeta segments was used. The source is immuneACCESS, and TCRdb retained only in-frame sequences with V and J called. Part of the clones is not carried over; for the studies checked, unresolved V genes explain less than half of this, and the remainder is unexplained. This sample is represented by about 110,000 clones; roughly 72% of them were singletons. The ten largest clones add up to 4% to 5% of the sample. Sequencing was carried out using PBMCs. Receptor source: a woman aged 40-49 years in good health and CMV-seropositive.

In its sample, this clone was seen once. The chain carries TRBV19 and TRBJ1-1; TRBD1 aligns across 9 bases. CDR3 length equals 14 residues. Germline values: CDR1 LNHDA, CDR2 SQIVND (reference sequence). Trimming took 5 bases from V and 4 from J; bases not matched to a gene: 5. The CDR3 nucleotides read TGTGCCAGTAGTCCACAGGGGGCGAGCACTGAAGCTTTCTTT. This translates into CASSPQGASTEAFF. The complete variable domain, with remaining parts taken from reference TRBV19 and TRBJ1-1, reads DGGITQSPKYLFRKEGQNVTLSCEQNLNHDAMYWYRQDPGQGLRLIYYSQIVNDFQKGDIAEGYSVSREKKESFPLTVTSAQKNPTAFYLCASSPQGASTEAFFGQGTRLTVV.

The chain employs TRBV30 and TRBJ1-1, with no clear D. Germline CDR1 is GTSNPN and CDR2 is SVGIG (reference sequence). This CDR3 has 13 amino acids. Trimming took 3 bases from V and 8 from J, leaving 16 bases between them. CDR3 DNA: TGTGCCTGGAGCGCCGGGGTCGTGGTAGAAGCTTTCTTT. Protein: CAWSAGVVVEAFF.

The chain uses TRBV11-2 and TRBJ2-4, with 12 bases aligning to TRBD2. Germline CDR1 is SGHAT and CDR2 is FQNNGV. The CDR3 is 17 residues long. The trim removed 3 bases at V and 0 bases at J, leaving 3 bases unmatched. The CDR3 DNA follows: TGTGCCAGCAGCTTTCTAGCGGGGGGGCAAGCCAAAAACATTCAGTACTTC. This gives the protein CASSFLAGGQAKNIQYF.

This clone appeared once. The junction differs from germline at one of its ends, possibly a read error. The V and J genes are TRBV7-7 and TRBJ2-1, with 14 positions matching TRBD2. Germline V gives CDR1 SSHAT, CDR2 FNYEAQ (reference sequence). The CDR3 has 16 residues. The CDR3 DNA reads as TGTGCTAGCAGCCGACTAGCGGGAGGGACCTACAATGAGCAGTTCTTC. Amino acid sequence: CASSRLAGGTYNEQFF.

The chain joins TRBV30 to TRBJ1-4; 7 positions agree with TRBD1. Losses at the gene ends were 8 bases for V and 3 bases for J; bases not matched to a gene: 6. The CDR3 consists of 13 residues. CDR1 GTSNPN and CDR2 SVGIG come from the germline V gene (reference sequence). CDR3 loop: CARGGGSNEKLFF. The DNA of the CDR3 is TGTGCCCGAGGGGGCGGGTCTAATGAAAAACTGTTTTTT.

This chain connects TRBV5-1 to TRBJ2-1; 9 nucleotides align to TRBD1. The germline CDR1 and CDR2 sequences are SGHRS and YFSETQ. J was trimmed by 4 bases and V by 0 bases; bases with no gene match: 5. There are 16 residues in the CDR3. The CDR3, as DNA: TGCGCCAGCAGCTTGGCCCGGGACAGGGAGTACAATGAGCAGTTCTTC. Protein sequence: CASSLARDREYNEQFF. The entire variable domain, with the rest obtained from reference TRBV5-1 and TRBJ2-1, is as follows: KAGVTQTPRYLIKTRGQQVTLSCSPISGHRSVSWYQQTPGQGLQFLFEYFSETQRNKGNFPGRFSGRQFSNSRSEMNVSTLELGDSALYLCASSLARDREYNEQFFGPGTRLTVL.